This passage covers 3 T cell receptor beta chains from one sample sequenced in a study of blood T cell repertoires in COVID-19. Some clones are missing from TCRdb's copy, which holds only in-frame ones; the method was immunoSEQ multiplex PCR. Counted here are roughly 410,000 clones, about 89% occurring once; the ten biggest clones make up about 2.3%. The sample taken for sequencing was peripheral blood. All receptors come from a woman aged 55-75 years with COVID-19, enrolled during active disease.

This clone was seen once. V is TRBV9 and J is TRBJ1-3; D ambiguous. Germline V gives CDR1 SGDLS, CDR2 YYNGEE. Trimming removed 3 bases from V and 2 bases from J, with 18 bases in between. This CDR3 spans 17 amino acids. The CDR3 DNA is TGTGCCAGCAGCGCAGAACGGGGTACAGTCGCTGGAAACACCATATATTTT. Translated, it gives CASSAERGTVAGNTIYF.

The CDR3 loop is CASSQTSGGPDTQYF. In DNA form, the CDR3 reads TGTGCCAGCTCACAGACTAGCGGGGGGCCAGATACGCAGTATTTT. This chain joins TRBV18 and TRBJ2-3; TRBD2 agrees at 13 bases. Trimming took 4 bases from V and 4 from J; bases not matched to a gene: 2. The CDR3 spans 15 residues. Germline CDR1 and CDR2: KGHSH and LQKENI.

V gene TRBV7-9 combines with J gene TRBJ2-7; 7 nucleotides match TRBD1. Germline V lookup: CDR1 SEHNR, CDR2 FQNEAQ (reference sequence). After removal of 3 bases from V and 0 bases from J, the junction contained 8 bases not matched to a gene. The CDR3 loop spans 16 amino acids. The CDR3 DNA reads as TGTGCCAGCAGCTTTTGGACAGGAGCCAGCTCCTACGAGCAGTACTTC. Its translation is CASSFWTGASSYEQYF.